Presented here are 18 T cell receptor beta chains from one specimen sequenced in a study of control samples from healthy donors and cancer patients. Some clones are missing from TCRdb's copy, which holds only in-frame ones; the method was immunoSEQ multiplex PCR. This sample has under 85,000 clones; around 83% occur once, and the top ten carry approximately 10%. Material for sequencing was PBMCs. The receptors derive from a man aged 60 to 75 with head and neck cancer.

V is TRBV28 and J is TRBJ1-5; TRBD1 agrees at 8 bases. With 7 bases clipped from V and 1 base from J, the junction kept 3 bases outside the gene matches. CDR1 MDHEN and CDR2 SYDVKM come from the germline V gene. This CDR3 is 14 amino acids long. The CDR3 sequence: CASIGQGSNQPQHF. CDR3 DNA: TGTGCCAGCATTGGACAGGGAAGCAATCAGCCCCAGCATTTT.

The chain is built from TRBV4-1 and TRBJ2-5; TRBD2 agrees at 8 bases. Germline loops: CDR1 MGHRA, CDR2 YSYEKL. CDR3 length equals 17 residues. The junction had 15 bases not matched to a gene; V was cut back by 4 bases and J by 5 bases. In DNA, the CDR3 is TGCGCCAGCAGCCCGCCAGCGGGAGAGAGGAGTCAGGAGACCCAGTACTTC. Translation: CASSPPAGERSQETQYF.

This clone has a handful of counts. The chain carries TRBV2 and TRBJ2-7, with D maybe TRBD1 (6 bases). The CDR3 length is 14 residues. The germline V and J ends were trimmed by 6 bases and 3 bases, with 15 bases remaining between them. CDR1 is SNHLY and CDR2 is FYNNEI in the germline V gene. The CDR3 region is CASSVGTMNYEQYF. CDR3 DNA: TGTGCCAGCAGCGTTGGGACAATGAACTACGAGCAGTACTTC.

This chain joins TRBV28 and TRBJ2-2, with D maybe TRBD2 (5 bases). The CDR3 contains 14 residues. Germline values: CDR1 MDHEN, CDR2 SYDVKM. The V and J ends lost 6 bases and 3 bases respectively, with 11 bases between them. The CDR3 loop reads CASSRTSYTGELFF. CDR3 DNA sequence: TGTGCCAGCAGCCGGACTTCTTACACCGGGGAGCTGTTTTTT. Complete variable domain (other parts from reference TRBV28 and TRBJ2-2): DVKVTQSSRYLVKRTGEKVFLECVQDMDHENMFWYRQDPGLGLRLIYFSYDVKMKEKGDIPEGYSVSREKKERFSLILESASTNQTSMYLCASSRTSYTGELFFGEGSRLTVL.

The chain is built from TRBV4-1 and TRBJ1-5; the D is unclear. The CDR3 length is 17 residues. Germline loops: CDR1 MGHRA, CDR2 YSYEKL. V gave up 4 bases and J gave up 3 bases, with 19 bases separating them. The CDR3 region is CASSPLGPMVLNQPQHF. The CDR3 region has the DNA TGCGCCAGCAGCCCTCTGGGCCCCATGGTCCTCAATCAGCCCCAGCATTTT.

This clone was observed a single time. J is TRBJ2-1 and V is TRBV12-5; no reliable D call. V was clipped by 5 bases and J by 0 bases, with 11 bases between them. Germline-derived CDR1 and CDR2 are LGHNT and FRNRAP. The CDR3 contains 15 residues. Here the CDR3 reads CASGTDLSSYNEQFF. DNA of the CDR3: TGTGCTAGTGGTACTGACCTGAGCTCCTACAATGAGCAGTTCTTC.

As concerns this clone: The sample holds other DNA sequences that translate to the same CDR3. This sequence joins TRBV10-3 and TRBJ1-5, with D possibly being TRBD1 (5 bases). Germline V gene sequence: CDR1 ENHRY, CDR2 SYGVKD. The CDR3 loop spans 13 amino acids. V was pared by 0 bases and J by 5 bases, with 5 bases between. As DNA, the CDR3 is TGTGCCATCAGTGAGTCCAGGGATCAGCCCCAGCATTTT. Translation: CAISESRDQPQHF.

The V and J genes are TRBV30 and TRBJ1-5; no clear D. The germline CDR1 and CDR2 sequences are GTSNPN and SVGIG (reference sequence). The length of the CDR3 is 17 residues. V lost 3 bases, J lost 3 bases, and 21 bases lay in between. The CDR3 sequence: CAWSPSGGVVNNQPQHF. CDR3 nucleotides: TGTGCCTGGAGCCCCTCAGGCGGGGTAGTAAACAATCAGCCCCAGCATTTT.

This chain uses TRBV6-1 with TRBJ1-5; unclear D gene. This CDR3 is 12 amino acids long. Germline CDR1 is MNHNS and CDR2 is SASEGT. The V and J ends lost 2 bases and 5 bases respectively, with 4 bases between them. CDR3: CASSEPYQPQHF. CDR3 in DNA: TGTGCCAGCAGTGAACCCTATCAGCCCCAGCATTTT.

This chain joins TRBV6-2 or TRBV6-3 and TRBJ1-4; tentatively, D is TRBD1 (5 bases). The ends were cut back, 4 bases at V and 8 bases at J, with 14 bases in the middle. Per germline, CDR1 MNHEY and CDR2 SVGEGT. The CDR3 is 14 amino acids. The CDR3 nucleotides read TGTGCCAGCAGTTGGAGGGGCGTAGAGGAAAAACTGTTTTTT. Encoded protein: CASSWRGVEEKLFF.

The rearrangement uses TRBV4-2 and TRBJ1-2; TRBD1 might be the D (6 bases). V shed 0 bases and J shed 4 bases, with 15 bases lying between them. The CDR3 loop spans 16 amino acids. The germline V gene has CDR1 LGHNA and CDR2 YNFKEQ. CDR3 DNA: TGTGCCAGCAGCCAAGACCCTCTGACAGGACTCTATGGCTACACCTTC. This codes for CASSQDPLTGLYGYTF.

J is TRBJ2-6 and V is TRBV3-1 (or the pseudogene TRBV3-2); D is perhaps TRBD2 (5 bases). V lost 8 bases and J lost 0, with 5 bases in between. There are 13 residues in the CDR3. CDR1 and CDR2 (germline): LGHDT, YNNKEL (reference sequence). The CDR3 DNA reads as TGTGCCAGCGGGAGCTCTGGGGCCAACGTCCTGACTTTC. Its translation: CASGSSGANVLTF.

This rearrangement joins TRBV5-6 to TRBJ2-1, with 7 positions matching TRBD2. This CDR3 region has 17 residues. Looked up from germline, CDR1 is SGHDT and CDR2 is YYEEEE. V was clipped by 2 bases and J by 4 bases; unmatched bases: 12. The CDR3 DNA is TGTGCCAGCAGCTTTCTCCAAGGGGCTAGCGGTTACAATGAGCAGTTCTTC. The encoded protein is CASSFLQGASGYNEQFF.

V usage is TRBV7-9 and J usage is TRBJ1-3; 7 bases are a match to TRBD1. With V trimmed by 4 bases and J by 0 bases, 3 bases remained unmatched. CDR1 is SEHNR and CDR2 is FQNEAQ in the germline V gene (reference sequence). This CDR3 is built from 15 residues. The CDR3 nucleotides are TGTGCCAGCAGCTCGGACAGGTCCTCTGGAAACACCATATATTTT. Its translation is CASSSDRSSGNTIYF.

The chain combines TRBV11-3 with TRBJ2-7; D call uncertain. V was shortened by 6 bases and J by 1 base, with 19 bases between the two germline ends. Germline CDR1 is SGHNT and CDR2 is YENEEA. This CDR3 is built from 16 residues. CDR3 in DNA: TGTGCCAGCAGTTCTGGATGGGGTCCCCGATCCTACGAGCAGTACTTC. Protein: CASSSGWGPRSYEQYF. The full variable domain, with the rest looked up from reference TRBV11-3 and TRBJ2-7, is EAGVVQSPRYKIIEKKQPVAFWCNPISGHNTLYWYLQNLGQGPELLIRYENEEAVDDSQLPKDRFSAERLKGVDSTLKIQPAELGDSAVYLCASSSGWGPRSYEQYFGPGTRLTVT.

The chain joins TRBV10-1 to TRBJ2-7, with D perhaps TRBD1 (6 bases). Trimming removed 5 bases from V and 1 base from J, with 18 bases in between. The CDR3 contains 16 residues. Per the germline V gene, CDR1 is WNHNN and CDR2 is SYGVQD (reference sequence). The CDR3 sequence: CASSHQRQAPSYEQYF. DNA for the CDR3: TGCGCCAGCAGTCACCAACGACAGGCCCCTTCCTACGAGCAGTACTTC.

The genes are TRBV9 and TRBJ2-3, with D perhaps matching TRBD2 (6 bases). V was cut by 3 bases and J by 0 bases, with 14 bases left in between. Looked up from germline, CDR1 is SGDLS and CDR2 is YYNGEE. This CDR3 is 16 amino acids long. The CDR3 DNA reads TGTGCCAGCAGCGATGGGGGGAGGCCTAGCACAGATACGCAGTATTTT. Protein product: CASSDGGRPSTDTQYF.

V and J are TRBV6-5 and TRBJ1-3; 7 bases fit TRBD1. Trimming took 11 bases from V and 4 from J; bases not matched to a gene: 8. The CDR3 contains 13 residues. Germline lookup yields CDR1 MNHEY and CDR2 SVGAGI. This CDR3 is CAGSTGWGNTIYF. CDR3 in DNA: TGTGCCGGATCGACAGGGTGGGGAAACACCATATATTTT.